Listed here are 11 T cell receptor beta chains from one sample, sequenced in a study of shared clonotypes between healthy human individuals. TCRdb's table, derived via immunoSEQ multiplex PCR, lists solely in-frame clones and lacks some. Of about 490,000 clones listed, over 75% are singletons. Sequencing was carried out using PBMCs. The receptors originated from a woman between 40 and 55 years old in good health. Some clones in this sample may be carry-over from other donors' samples.

This clone was detected once. Other DNA sequences in the same sample also yield this CDR3. The chain joins TRBV27 to TRBJ1-1; D ambiguous. V gave up 4 bases and J gave up 2 bases, with 8 bases separating them. Germline CDR1 reads MNHEY; CDR2 reads SMNVEV (reference sequence). This CDR3 comprises 13 residues. The CDR3 coding sequence is TGTGCCAGCAGTTCCAGAGGTAACACTGAAGCTTTCTTT. It is translated as CASSSRGNTEAFF.

V and J are TRBV6-4 and TRBJ2-2, with 11 bases matching TRBD2. V lost 3 bases, J lost 3 bases, and 0 bases stayed unmatched. CDR1 is MRHNA and CDR2 is SNTAGT in the germline V gene. CDR3 length: 15 amino acids. The CDR3 region is CASSELAGDTGELFF. DNA of the CDR3: TGTGCCAGCAGTGAACTAGCGGGAGACACCGGGGAGCTGTTTTTT.

V usage is TRBV6-6 and J usage is TRBJ2-1; 9 nucleotides line up with TRBD2. The CDR3 spans 16 residues. V was pared by 5 bases and J by 9 bases, with 14 bases of the junction left unmatched. CDR1 MNHNY and CDR2 SVGAGI come from the germline V gene (reference sequence). The CDR3 bases are TGTGCCAGCAGTACCACCCCTTGGGCTAGCGGGATTGAGCAGTTCTTC. Protein sequence: CASSTTPWASGIEQFF.

As for this clone: A far larger clone is a single base away, which makes a read error likely. The V call is TRBV6-1, the J call TRBJ2-2, with TRBD2 matching 12 bases. The CDR3 extends over 14 amino acids. Germline assignment: CDR1 MNHNS and CDR2 SASEGT. The chain's CDR3 is CATRLAGDTGELIF. Written as DNA, the CDR3 is TGTGCCACCAGACTAGCGGGAGACACCGGGGAGCTGATTTTT.

Points on this clone: With a far larger clone one base away, a read error is the likely cause. This CDR3 is also generated by other DNA sequences in the sample. The chain employs TRBV28 and TRBJ2-6, with 8 bases matching TRBD1. Germline values: CDR1 MDHEN, CDR2 SYDVKM. The CDR3 runs 16 residues. In nucleotides, the CDR3 is TGTGCCAGCAGTCCGGGACAGGCCTCTGGGGCAAACGTCCTGACTTTC. Protein sequence: CASSPGQASGANVLTF.

V and J are TRBV11-2 and TRBJ2-7; D is unclear. CDR3 length: 15 amino acids. CDR1 is SGHAT, CDR2 FQNNGV, per germline. V lost 2 bases and J 3 bases, leaving 14 bases between the germline ends. In DNA, the CDR3 is TGTGCCAGCAGCTTACAATGGGTTACAATCTACGAGCAGTACTTC. Amino acids: CASSLQWVTIYEQYF.

The J gene is TRBJ2-3, the V gene TRBV28; D may be TRBD1 or TRBD2 (6 bases each). Germline CDR1 is MDHEN and CDR2 is SYDVKM. Trimming stripped 6 bases from V and 0 bases from J, with 10 bases between. The CDR3 has 14 amino acids. The DNA for the CDR3 is TGTGCCAGCAGCCGGGGGCAAAGCACAGATACGCAGTATTTT. Protein: CASSRGQSTDTQYF. Using reference TRBV28 and TRBJ2-3 for the parts outside the CDR3, the full variable domain is DVKVTQSSRYLVKRTGEKVFLECVQDMDHENMFWYRQDPGLGLRLIYFSYDVKMKEKGDIPEGYSVSREKKERFSLILESASTNQTSMYLCASSRGQSTDTQYFGPGTRLTVL.

This clone was detected ten times or more. Other DNA sequences in this sample translate to the same CDR3. The chain recombines TRBV30 with TRBJ2-1, with 10 bases matching TRBD2. CDR1 GTSNPN and CDR2 SVGIG come from the germline V gene (reference sequence). The CDR3 is 15 residues long. The trim removed 2 bases at V and 8 bases at J, leaving 9 bases unmatched. CDR3 residues: CAWSSGTSEGDEQFF. As DNA, the CDR3 is TGTGCCTGGAGTTCCGGGACTAGCGAGGGCGATGAGCAGTTCTTC.

The chain combines TRBV7-9 with TRBJ2-3; 9 bases line up with TRBD2. V dropped 3 bases and J dropped 1; count of bases not matched to a gene: 2. The CDR3 spans 15 residues. Germline V gives CDR1 SEHNR, CDR2 FQNEAQ (reference sequence). The CDR3 nucleotides are TGTGCCAGCAGCTTTAGCGGGAGTGGCACAGATACGCAGTATTTT. It codes for CASSFSGSGTDTQYF. Full variable domain (remainder filled in from reference TRBV7-9 and TRBJ2-3): DTGVSQNPRHKITKRGQNVTFRCDPISEHNRLYWYRQTLGQGPEFLTYFQNEAQLEKSRLLSDRFSAERPKGSFSTLEIQRTEQGDSAMYLCASSFSGSGTDTQYFGPGTRLTVL.

This clone occurred a few times. The chain joins TRBV7-3 to TRBJ1-1, with D unresolved. CDR1 SGHTA and CDR2 FQGTGA come from the germline V gene. V lost 2 bases and J 5 bases, leaving 12 bases between the germline ends. The CDR3 spans 14 residues. DNA for the CDR3: TGTGCCAGCAGCTTATCGGGCGGCCGGACTGAAGCTTTCTTT. Its translation: CASSLSGGRTEAFF.

In regard to this clone: A far larger clone lies a single base away; this is likely a read error. The sample holds other DNA sequences that translate to the same CDR3. The chain uses TRBV5-4 and TRBJ2-1; 9 bases align to TRBD2. This CDR3 region has 14 residues. Germline V gene lookup returns CDR1 SGHNT and CDR2 YYREEE (reference sequence). The junction had 4 bases not matched to a gene; V was cut back by 2 bases and J by 7 bases. The CDR3 coding sequence is TGTGCCAGCAGCTTTAGCGGGAGATATAATGAGCAGTTCTTC. This codes for CASSFSGRYNEQFF.